The next 17 T cell receptor beta chains were all read from a single sample in a study of shared clonotypes between healthy human individuals. Only in-frame clones appear in the TCRdb table, and some are missing; sequencing was by immunoSEQ multiplex PCR. The sample records some 2.1 million clones, 95% being singletons. Input material: naive CD4+ T cells sorted from blood. Regarding subset: CD45RA+ positively selected. All receptors come from a man between 18 and 29 years old in good health.

CDR3 in DNA: TGTGCCTGGAACCTCGGTAGACCGAACAGGGGGCGTAAAGAGACCCAGTACTTC. This translates into CAWNLGRPNRGRKETQYF. V and J are TRBV30 and TRBJ2-5, with 9 nucleotides matching TRBD1. Germline loops: CDR1 GTSNPN, CDR2 SVGIG (reference sequence). Unmatched junction bases numbered 18, after V lost 4 bases and J lost 3 bases. The CDR3 sequence is 18 residues long.

This clone was found a few times. V is TRBV2 and J is TRBJ2-7; the D gene is possibly TRBD1 (5 bases). Per germline, CDR1 SNHLY and CDR2 FYNNEI. V was shortened by 5 bases and J by 7 bases, with 6 bases between the two germline ends. CDR3 length: 10 amino acids. The CDR3 nucleotides are TGTGCCAGCAGTAGGGGAGAGCAGTACTTC. It codes for CASSRGEQYF.

This chain joins TRBV6-1 and TRBJ2-1; the D is unclear. The germline V gene encodes CDR1 MNHNS and CDR2 SASEGT. With 5 bases removed from V and 6 bases from J, the gap between germline ends came to 17 bases. CDR3 size: 15 residues. CDR3 DNA sequence: TGTGCCAGCAGTACCGCACACGTCAGTGTCAATGAGCAGTTCTTC. Translating gives CASSTAHVSVNEQFF.

To note about this clone: Other DNA sequences within the sample encode an identical CDR3. The rearrangement uses TRBV5-1 and TRBJ2-5, with D possibly being TRBD2 (6 bases). V was cut by 0 bases and J by 2 bases, with 8 bases left in between. Germline V gene data show CDR1 as SGHRS and CDR2 as YFSETQ. This CDR3 has 14 residues. CDR3 in amino acids: CASSLGAGQETQYF. The CDR3 nucleotides are TGCGCCAGCAGCTTGGGGGCGGGACAAGAGACCCAGTACTTC.

The chain employs TRBV19 and TRBJ1-2; tentative D call: TRBD1 (6 bases). This CDR3 spans 16 amino acids. V lost 5 bases and J 1 base, leaving 17 bases between the germline ends. CDR1 is LNHDA, CDR2 SQIVND, per germline (reference sequence). The CDR3 sequence: CASSPIGGQSNYGYTF. The CDR3, as DNA: TGTGCCAGTAGTCCGATAGGCGGACAGAGTAACTATGGCTACACCTTC.

A few counts support this clone. Within the sample, other DNA sequences also encode this same CDR3. The CDR3 sequence is CASSPDGNTGELFF. In nucleotides, the CDR3 is TGCGCCAGCAGCCCGGACGGGAACACCGGGGAGCTGTTTTTT. The chain recombines TRBV5-1 with TRBJ2-2; D not resolved. The CDR3 is made up of 14 amino acids. Germline V lookup: CDR1 SGHRS, CDR2 YFSETQ. The germline V and J ends were trimmed by 4 bases and 1 base, with 8 bases remaining between them.

This chain connects TRBV12-5 to TRBJ1-1; D is unclear. The ends were cut back, 3 bases at V and 5 bases at J, with 10 bases in the middle. The germline gives CDR1 LGHNT, CDR2 FRNRAP. The CDR3 is 13 residues long. Here the CDR3 reads CASGLNTATEAFF. CDR3 DNA: TGTGCTAGTGGTTTAAATACGGCGACTGAAGCTTTCTTT.

Regarding this clone: At the DNA level, this CDR3 is encoded by other sequences in the same sample as well. The chain joins TRBV9 to TRBJ2-2; no firm D call. The CDR3 covers 16 residues. CDR1 and CDR2 (germline): SGDLS, YYNGEE. V shed 0 bases and J shed 2 bases, with 11 bases lying between them. The CDR3 sequence: CASSVAGSANTGELFF. In nucleotides, the CDR3 is TGTGCCAGCAGCGTAGCCGGGTCGGCAAACACCGGGGAGCTGTTTTTT.

This chain's CDR3 is CASRGVFLETQYF. The CDR3 nucleotides are TGTGCCAGCAGGGGTGTGTTTTTGGAGACCCAGTACTTC. The chain is built from TRBV28 and TRBJ2-5; D call uncertain. There are 13 residues in the CDR3. V lost 6 bases and J 5 bases, leaving 13 bases between the germline ends. From germline, CDR1 is MDHEN and CDR2 SYDVKM.

V and J are TRBV19 and TRBJ2-1; 9 nucleotides agree with TRBD2. This CDR3 spans 16 amino acids. V trimming: 6 bases; J trimming: 4 bases; junction bases outside the gene matches: 10. CDR1 is LNHDA and CDR2 is SQIVND in the germline V gene (reference sequence). CDR3 bases: TGTGCCAGTAGCCCTAGCCTAGCGGGATTATACAATGAGCAGTTCTTC. It translates to CASSPSLAGLYNEQFF.

The V and J genes are TRBV28 and TRBJ2-7, with 8 nucleotides matching TRBD1. This CDR3 is built from 14 residues. The V gene's germline CDR1 is MDHEN and CDR2 SYDVKM. The ends lost 6 bases at V and 4 bases at J; junction bases unmatched: 8. CDR3 sequence reads: CASRPPGQGYEQYF. CDR3 coding DNA: TGTGCCAGCAGACCCCCCGGACAGGGTTACGAGCAGTACTTC. Full variable domain (remainder filled in from reference TRBV28 and TRBJ2-7): DVKVTQSSRYLVKRTGEKVFLECVQDMDHENMFWYRQDPGLGLRLIYFSYDVKMKEKGDIPEGYSVSREKKERFSLILESASTNQTSMYLCASRPPGQGYEQYFGPGTRLTVT.

This chain links TRBV6-1 with TRBJ2-1; possibly TRBD1 for D (6 bases). Germline CDR1 is MNHNS and CDR2 is SASEGT. Trimming took 4 bases from V and 5 from J, leaving 9 bases between them. The CDR3 covers 13 residues. CDR3 nucleotides: TGTGCCAGCAGTGTTTACAGGGACAATGAGCAGTTCTTC. Residues: CASSVYRDNEQFF.

CDR3 DNA sequence: TGTGCCAGCAGCTTAGAATTCGGTGAGCAGTTCTTC. This translates into CASSLEFGEQFF. J is TRBJ2-1 and V is TRBV7-9; D ambiguous. The V end lost 1 base, the J end lost 9 bases, and 7 bases lay between the germline ends. This CDR3 is 12 amino acids long. Per the germline V gene, CDR1 is SEHNR and CDR2 is FQNEAQ (reference sequence).

This sequence joins TRBV5-1 and TRBJ2-1, with TRBD2 matching over 13 bases. The germline V gene has CDR1 SGHRS and CDR2 YFSETQ. The CDR3 covers 16 residues. J gave up 7 bases and V 3 bases, and 7 bases lay outside the gene matches. This chain's CDR3 is CASSSRTSGSKNEQFF. CDR3 coding DNA: TGCGCCAGCAGCTCTCGGACTAGCGGGAGTAAGAATGAGCAGTTCTTC.

The chain employs TRBV6-1 and TRBJ2-3; the D gene is possibly TRBD2 (5 bases). CDR3 length equals 13 residues. Trimming stripped 5 bases from V and 4 bases from J, with 10 bases between. The germline CDR1 and CDR2 sequences are MNHNS and SASEGT. Here the CDR3 reads CASSRTGSDTQYF. CDR3 nucleotides: TGTGCCAGCAGTAGGACGGGATCAGATACGCAGTATTTT.

This clone is a singleton in its sample. This chain links TRBV9 with TRBJ2-7; 8 bases are shared with TRBD2. The V gene end was trimmed by 2 bases and the J gene end by 5 bases; junction bases not matched to a gene: 9. Germline CDR1 SGDLS, CDR2 YYNGEE. The CDR3 runs to 15 residues. The CDR3 DNA reads TGTGCCAGCAGCGTCCGAGCGGGAGCAGTCCACGAGCAGTACTTC. Translated, it gives CASSVRAGAVHEQYF.

Of note for this clone: At one end, the junction sequence differs from germline, possibly due to a read error. This specimen includes other DNA sequences encoding the same CDR3. The rearrangement joins TRBV7-7 to TRBJ2-1; 12 bases line up with TRBD2. This CDR3 comprises 15 residues. The germline CDR1 and CDR2 sequences are SSHAT and FNYEAQ (reference sequence). As DNA, the CDR3 is TGTGCTAGCAGCTTAGGACTAGCGGGAAACAATGAGCAGTTCTTC. Amino acids: CASSLGLAGNNEQFF.